This T cell receptor beta chain was identified in a study of cytomegalovirus exposure and HLA in healthy donors. Study results and caveats: Among the most significant clusters, several appeared linked to common viral pathogens in a later analysis. Immune exposure data for these donors was limited to CMV serostatus. Previous analysis showed most TCR beta V segments were productive about 87% or about 30% of the time. Later genetic work tied a missense DCLRE1C variant to beta-chain V and J trimming.

The CDR3 totals 15 residues. Germline lookup yields CDR1 SGHTA and CDR2 FQGTGA. Trimming cost V 1 base and J 8 bases, with 15 bases left between them. This clone showed up just a few times. Its cognate antigen is unknown. The PCR employed 60 Vbeta primers together with 13 Jbeta primers. The data were produced by immunoSEQ multiplex PCR, yet TCRdb's version contains in-frame clones alone and is incomplete. In the table there are approximately 150,000 clones, 50% to 75% of which are singletons. The sequence derives from a woman in her fifties or sixties in good health and CMV-seropositive. This chain links TRBV7-3 with TRBJ2-1, with D possibly TRBD2 on 6 matching bases. Sequenced sample: PBMCs. CDR3 loop: CASSLRGLERDEQFF. CDR3 coding DNA: TGTGCCAGCAGCTTAAGGGGACTGGAGCGCGATGAGCAGTTCTTC.